The next 30 T cell receptor beta chains were all read from a single sample in a study of technical replicates of blood from a handful of donors. Libraries were prepared by immunoSEQ multiplex PCR; TCRdb keeps only in-frame clonotypes and omits some of them. The sample consists of 99,000 or so clones, approximately 95% of them appearing once. The sequencing sample was made of T cells isolated from PBMCs. The source of these receptors is a human donor in good health.

This clone was detected once. CDR3 sequence: CASSPTGTEPVSSTDTQYF. The CDR3 DNA follows: TGTGCCAGCAGCCCGACCGGGACAGAACCGGTCTCTAGCACAGATACGCAGTATTTT. The rearrangement links TRBV7-9 to TRBJ2-3; TRBD1 aligns across 7 bases. The CDR3 spans 19 residues. The germline gives CDR1 SEHNR, CDR2 FQNEAQ (reference sequence). V trimming: 5 bases; J trimming: 0 bases; junction bases outside the gene matches: 17.

The V call is TRBV15, the J call TRBJ2-1; TRBD1 matches at 8 bases. V lost 5 bases to trimming and J lost 4 bases; unmatched junction nucleotides: 7. This CDR3 is built from 15 residues. Germline CDR1 and CDR2: LNHNV and YYDKDF (reference sequence). For the CDR3, the DNA is TGTGCCACCAGCTCAACGGGACAGGCATACAATGAGCAGTTCTTC. Translating it yields CATSSTGQAYNEQFF.

The CDR3 DNA reads TGTGCCAGCAGTTTAAGTACAGGGTTTGGGAACACTGAAGCTTTCTTT. Residues: CASSLSTGFGNTEAFF. The chain uses TRBV27 and TRBJ1-1, with a weak D call TRBD1 (6 bases). The CDR3 sequence is 16 residues long. Germline CDR1 and CDR2: MNHEY and SMNVEV (reference sequence). Deletions cut 2 bases from V and 1 base from J, with 14 bases between.

The V and J genes are TRBV5-6 and TRBJ2-2, with 8 bases matching TRBD1. V lost 5 bases and J lost 6; bases outside the gene matches: 9. Germline V CDR1 and CDR2: SGHDT, YYEEEE. This CDR3 region has 15 residues. Here the CDR3 reads CASSWTGIVPGELFF. The CDR3 DNA sequence: TGTGCCAGCAGTTGGACAGGGATCGTCCCCGGGGAGCTGTTTTTT. Drawing the rest from reference TRBV5-6 and TRBJ2-2, the complete variable domain is DAGVTQSPTHLIKTRGQQVTLRCSPKSGHDTVSWYQQALGQGPQFIFQYYEEEERQRGNFPDRFSGHQFPNYSSELNVNALLLGDSALYLCASSWTGIVPGELFFGEGSRLTVL.

The J gene is TRBJ2-1, the V gene TRBV5-1; 11 nucleotides align to TRBD1. The J segment lost 6 bases and the V segment lost 4 bases, leaving 9 bases of the junction unmatched. This CDR3 spans 16 amino acids. Germline assignment: CDR1 SGHRS and CDR2 YFSETQ. The CDR3 sequence is CASSHQSGTGGNEQFF. For the CDR3, the DNA is TGCGCCAGCAGCCATCAAAGCGGGACAGGGGGCAATGAGCAGTTCTTC. The full variable domain, completed using reference TRBV5-1 and TRBJ2-1, is KAGVTQTPRYLIKTRGQQVTLSCSPISGHRSVSWYQQTPGQGLQFLFEYFSETQRNKGNFPGRFSGRQFSNSRSEMNVSTLELGDSALYLCASSHQSGTGGNEQFFGPGTRLTVL.

The V gene is TRBV14, the J gene TRBJ2-1; TRBD2 matches 10 bases. The V and J ends lost 1 base and 8 bases, in that order; junction bases with no gene match: 17. Germline CDR1 is SGHDN and CDR2 is FVKESK. This CDR3 comprises 19 residues. CDR3 protein: CASSQVGYRSGGARDEQFF. As DNA, the CDR3 is TGTGCCAGCAGCCAAGTTGGCTACCGAAGCGGGGGGGCCAGGGATGAGCAGTTCTTC.

The CDR3 loop is CASSPTSGRPDTQYF. CDR3 in DNA: TGCGCCAGCAGCCCGACTAGCGGGAGACCAGATACGCAGTATTTT. The rearrangement uses TRBV5-1 and TRBJ2-3; TRBD2 matches 12 bases. V gave up 4 bases and J gave up 4 bases; unmatched junction bases: 4. CDR3 length: 15 residues. Germline V CDR1 and CDR2: SGHRS, YFSETQ.

The chain carries TRBV19 and TRBJ2-2, with D perhaps matching TRBD1 (5 bases). This CDR3 comprises 14 residues. Per germline, CDR1 LNHDA and CDR2 SQIVND (reference sequence). V gave up 0 bases and J gave up 8 bases, with 10 bases separating them. The CDR3 reads CASSIDSAGGELFF. The CDR3 DNA is TGTGCCAGTAGTATAGATTCCGCAGGGGGGGAGCTGTTTTTT.

V gene TRBV7-9 combines with J gene TRBJ2-7; possible D gene TRBD1, 6 bases. V gave up 5 bases and J gave up 2 bases, with 10 bases separating them. There are 13 residues in the CDR3. Germline V gene data show CDR1 as SEHNR and CDR2 as FQNEAQ (reference sequence). The CDR3 coding sequence is TGTGCCAGCAGCCAAGGACAGCCCTACGAGCAGTACTTC. As protein: CASSQGQPYEQYF.

CDR3 coding DNA: TGTGCCAGCAGCTTAGAACGGTTTACTGAAGCTTTCTTT. Translated: CASSLERFTEAFF. The chain joins TRBV7-9 to TRBJ1-1; no definite D call. Germline values: CDR1 SEHNR, CDR2 FQNEAQ (reference sequence). The V end was cut by 1 base, the J end by 5 bases, with 8 bases between. The CDR3 contains 13 residues.

V usage is TRBV6-1 and J usage is TRBJ1-5; tentatively, D is TRBD1 (6 bases). V lost 0 bases, J lost 4 bases, and 10 bases lay in between. This CDR3 has 15 amino acids. Germline loops: CDR1 MNHNS, CDR2 SASEGT. The CDR3 protein is CASSEATGTNQPQHF. For the CDR3, the DNA is TGTGCCAGCAGTGAAGCTACAGGGACAAATCAGCCCCAGCATTTT.

The CDR3 DNA follows: TGCGCCAGCAGCTTGGCCACTAGCGACTACGAGCAGTACTTC. Translation: CASSLATSDYEQYF. The rearrangement links TRBV5-1 to TRBJ2-7; TRBD2 aligns across 7 bases. The CDR3 extends over 14 amino acids. V was pared by 0 bases and J by 3 bases, with 3 bases of the junction left unmatched. CDR1 is SGHRS, CDR2 YFSETQ, per germline.

This chain connects TRBV20-1 to TRBJ2-7; D unresolved. The CDR3 covers 11 residues. Germline V CDR1 and CDR2: DFQATT, SNEGSKA (reference sequence). V was trimmed by 6 bases and J by 7 bases, leaving 13 bases between them. CDR3 region: CSAPRFEEQYF. The CDR3 nucleotides read TGCAGTGCCCCGCGATTTGAAGAGCAGTACTTC.

The chain combines TRBV29-1 with TRBJ2-5, with D unresolved. Germline lookup yields CDR1 SQVTM and CDR2 ANQGSEA. The CDR3 spans 10 residues. V was pared by 6 bases and J by 5 bases, with 7 bases between. The CDR3 protein is CSVLLETQYF. The CDR3 nucleotides read TGCAGCGTCCTCCTGGAGACCCAGTACTTC.

The CDR3 loop reads CASSFAVGSYEQYF. For the CDR3, the DNA is TGTGCCAGCAGTTTCGCAGTTGGCTCCTACGAGCAGTACTTC. V usage is TRBV27 and J usage is TRBJ2-7; D not resolved. V was clipped by 3 bases and J by 0 bases, with 9 bases between them. CDR1 is MNHEY, CDR2 SMNVEV, per germline (reference sequence). The length of the CDR3 is 14 residues.

The rearrangement links TRBV10-3 to TRBJ2-5, with D possibly TRBD1 on 6 matching bases. Trimming took 4 bases from V and 2 from J, leaving 11 bases between them. This CDR3 region has 14 residues. Germline CDR1 and CDR2: ENHRY and SYGVKD. CDR3 loop: CAISAGGRQETQYF. DNA of the CDR3: TGTGCCATCAGTGCTGGGGGCCGGCAAGAGACCCAGTACTTC.

This clone has a single count. This chain joins TRBV11-2 and TRBJ2-1, with 7 bases aligning to TRBD1. V trimming: 2 bases; J trimming: 8 bases; junction bases outside the gene matches: 9. The CDR3 runs to 15 residues. Germline assignment: CDR1 SGHAT and CDR2 FQNNGV. CDR3 bases: TGTGCCAGCAGCTTATCCCAGGGGGACATCGATGAGCAGTTCTTC. Translation: CASSLSQGDIDEQFF.

This rearrangement joins TRBV15 to TRBJ1-1; TRBD1 agrees at 7 bases. V dropped 0 bases and J dropped 3; count of bases not matched to a gene: 22. Germline CDR1 LNHNV, CDR2 YYDKDF (reference sequence). The CDR3 loop spans 21 amino acids. Here the CDR3 reads CATSRENLGQLFIFPYTEAFF. CDR3 in DNA: TGTGCCACCAGCAGAGAAAATCTGGGACAGCTTTTCATTTTCCCTTACACTGAAGCTTTCTTT. The entire variable domain, with the rest obtained from reference TRBV15 and TRBJ1-1, is as follows: DAMVIQNPRYQVTQFGKPVTLSCSQTLNHNVMYWYQQKSSQAPKLLFHYYDKDFNNEADTPDNFQSRRPNTSFCFLDIRSPGLGDTAMYLCATSRENLGQLFIFPYTEAFFGQGTRLTVV.

The sample holds a few counts of this clone. The J gene is TRBJ2-2, the V gene TRBV19; tentatively, D is TRBD2 (5 bases). With 6 bases removed from V and 6 bases from J, the gap between germline ends came to 17 bases. Germline V gene data show CDR1 as LNHDA and CDR2 as SQIVND (reference sequence). This CDR3 comprises 15 residues. This chain's CDR3 is CASRTGGLTSGELFF. The CDR3 DNA follows: TGTGCCAGTAGGACCGGCGGACTCACCTCCGGGGAGCTGTTTTTT.

This sequence joins TRBV5-5 and TRBJ1-2; D remains ambiguous. Germline assignment: CDR1 SGHKS and CDR2 YYEKEE (reference sequence). Deletions cut 0 bases from V and 5 bases from J, with 11 bases between. CDR3 size: 14 residues. DNA for the CDR3: TGTGCCAGCAGCTTGGGGCAGGCTACGTATGGCTACACCTTC. Translated: CASSLGQATYGYTF.

The rearrangement joins TRBV7-6 to TRBJ1-1, with unresolved D. Trimming stripped 5 bases from V and 4 bases from J, with 20 bases between. CDR1 and CDR2 (germline): SGHVS, FNYEAQ. There are 16 residues in the CDR3. CDR3 protein: CASSTSELMGPTEAFF. The CDR3 coding sequence is TGTGCCAGCAGCACAAGTGAACTGATGGGCCCCACTGAAGCTTTCTTT.

The V gene is TRBV5-1, the J gene TRBJ1-6; D ambiguous. CDR1 and CDR2 from the germline V gene are SGHRS and YFSETQ. V gave up 0 bases and J gave up 8 bases, with 18 bases separating them. There are 17 residues in the CDR3. The DNA of the CDR3 is TGCGCCAGCAGCTTGGGGCAGACTAACCCGTCGGATTCACCCCTCCACTTT. This translates into CASSLGQTNPSDSPLHF.

V usage is TRBV4-1 and J usage is TRBJ2-1; 11 nucleotides align to TRBD2. After removal of 2 bases from V and 13 bases from J, the junction contained 10 bases not matched to a gene. The CDR3 totals 15 residues. Germline V gene lookup returns CDR1 MGHRA and CDR2 YSYEKL. Here the CDR3 reads CASSQTSSGRSNQFF. As DNA, the CDR3 is TGCGCCAGCAGCCAAACCTCTAGCGGGAGGTCGAACCAGTTCTTC.

This chain connects TRBV7-3 to TRBJ2-5; tentative D call: TRBD2 (5 bases). CDR1 is SGHTA, CDR2 FQGTGA, per germline. There are 15 residues in the CDR3. Trimming cost V 1 base and J 7 bases, with 16 bases left between them. In DNA form, the CDR3 reads TGTGCCAGCAGCTTAATTCACGGACCGAGGGCGACCCAGTACTTC. Its translation: CASSLIHGPRATQYF.

This clone was detected only once. Other DNA sequences within the sample encode an identical CDR3. The chain couples TRBV9 to TRBJ1-1; 7 bases fit TRBD1. CDR3 length: 13 amino acids. Germline CDR1 and CDR2: SGDLS and YYNGEE. V dropped 0 bases and J dropped 4; count of bases not matched to a gene: 0. CDR3 amino acids: CASSVGQGTEAFF. The CDR3 bases are TGTGCCAGCAGCGTAGGACAGGGCACTGAAGCTTTCTTT.

This rearrangement joins TRBV10-3 to TRBJ2-2, with 7 bases lining up with TRBD1. The CDR3 runs 14 residues. Germline trimming cut 5 bases from V and 6 bases from J; bases unmatched to any gene: 6. Germline V gene data show CDR1 as ENHRY and CDR2 as SYGVKD. The CDR3 coding sequence is TGTGCCATCAGTAACACAGGGGTAGCCGGGGAGCTGTTTTTT. As protein: CAISNTGVAGELFF.

This clone appeared a single time. The chain combines TRBV9 with TRBJ2-5; D is possibly TRBD1 (5 bases). CDR3 length equals 13 residues. V was clipped by 0 bases and J by 5 bases, with 8 bases between them. Germline V gives CDR1 SGDLS, CDR2 YYNGEE. CDR3 region: CASSVGGRETQYF. CDR3 DNA: TGTGCCAGCAGCGTAGGGGGCCGGGAGACCCAGTACTTC.

The J gene is TRBJ2-5, the V gene TRBV2; TRBD1 matches 9 bases. The V gene end was trimmed by 4 bases and the J gene end by 5 bases; junction bases not matched to a gene: 5. The CDR3 loop spans 14 amino acids. CDR1 and CDR2 from the germline V gene are SNHLY and FYNNEI. Written as DNA, the CDR3 is TGTGCCAGCAGTGTCCGGACAGGGGTGGAGACCCAGTACTTC. It is translated as CASSVRTGVETQYF.

The chain carries TRBV7-6 and TRBJ2-2; D is ambiguous. The V gene lost 0 bases and the J gene lost 6 bases, with 14 bases spanning the gap. There are 16 residues in the CDR3. CDR1 and CDR2 (germline): SGHVS, FNYEAQ. CDR3 amino acids: CASSLALSVVSGELFF. The CDR3 coding sequence is TGTGCCAGCAGCTTAGCGCTAAGCGTGGTATCCGGGGAGCTGTTTTTT.

This chain connects TRBV10-3 to TRBJ1-4; TRBD1 agrees at 9 bases. Trimming cost V 4 bases and J 7 bases; bases outside gene matches: 7. Germline V lookup: CDR1 ENHRY, CDR2 SYGVKD. The CDR3 covers 15 residues. CDR3 nucleotides: TGTGCCATCAGTGGTGGACAGGGGCTGGCTGAAAAACTGTTTTTT. Amino acid sequence: CAISGGQGLAEKLFF.